This T cell receptor beta chain stems from a study of vaccination effects on CD4 cells after COVID-19. Study-wide background: Everyone in the study got two shots of either the BNT162b2 or mRNA-1273 vaccine.

Method: immunoSEQ multiplex PCR; TCRdb's copy keeps in-frame clones and lacks some. Of around 79,000 clones listed, roughly 72% are singletons. Peptide-pool stimulation followed by sequencing identified expanded antigen-specific CD4+ clonotypes in the ViraFEST assay. Investigators separated out CD4+ T cells once more than nine days of culture had passed. The vaccine recipients had no prior SARS-CoV-2 infection, with negative nucleocapsid antibodies. Wells containing two million PBMC each were cultured with roughly 10 IU/ml IL-2 and 8 to 10 ug/ml peptides. Fresh IL-2-containing medium replaced half the medium on days 3 and 7. About this clone: The antigen is unknown.

Germline loops: CDR1 MNHNY, CDR2 SVGAGI (reference sequence). The CDR3 sequence is 15 residues long. V lost 6 bases, J lost 3 bases, and 7 bases stayed unmatched. The J gene is TRBJ2-1, the V gene TRBV6-6; 8 bases map to TRBD2. This sequence originates from a human donor who received a COVID-19 vaccine. Sequences were derived from CD4+ T cells from PBMCs cultured with HCoV-229E spike peptides, sampled before COVID-19 vaccination. In nucleotides, the CDR3 is TGTGCCAGCAGACCCGGGGGGGGCTACTACAATGAGCAGTTCTTC. As protein: CASRPGGGYYNEQFF.